Listed here are 2 T cell receptor beta chains from one sample, sequenced in a study of blood T cell repertoires in COVID-19. Profiling relied on immunoSEQ multiplex PCR, and the TCRdb table lists in-frame clones only, not all of them. The sample comprises about 260,000 clones, around 86% of which are singletons, and about 1.6% rests with the top ten. The sequencing input was peripheral blood. Receptor source: a woman aged 40 to 49 who had recovered from COVID-19.

On this clone itself: At the DNA level, this CDR3 is encoded by other sequences in the same sample as well. The rearrangement uses TRBV5-1 and TRBJ1-1; 10 bases align to TRBD1. The CDR3 spans 14 residues. Germline CDR1 and CDR2: SGHRS and YFSETQ. Losses at the gene ends were 5 bases for V and 1 base for J; bases not matched to a gene: 2. For the CDR3, the DNA is TGCGCCAGCAGTCGGGACAGGGGGAACACTGAAGCTTTCTTT. It encodes CASSRDRGNTEAFF. Combining the CDR3 with reference TRBV5-1 and TRBJ1-1 gives the whole variable domain KAGVTQTPRYLIKTRGQQVTLSCSPISGHRSVSWYQQTPGQGLQFLFEYFSETQRNKGNFPGRFSGRQFSNSRSEMNVSTLELGDSALYLCASSRDRGNTEAFFGQGTRLTVV.

This clone appeared once. This chain links TRBV30 with TRBJ2-1, with 10 nucleotides matching TRBD2. Trimming at V came to 3 bases and at J to 7 bases, leaving 3 bases not matched to a gene. In germline, CDR1 is GTSNPN, CDR2 SVGIG (reference sequence). The CDR3 loop spans 13 amino acids. CDR3 sequence reads: CAWSWTSGNEQFF. The CDR3 DNA reads TGTGCCTGGAGCTGGACTAGCGGAAATGAGCAGTTCTTC.